A selection of T cell receptor beta chains follows, all from one sample in a study of shared clonotypes between healthy human individuals. Measured with immunoSEQ multiplex PCR; TCRdb has only the in-frame clones, and not every one. Among millions of clones listed, 90% to 95% were seen once. The specimen was naive CD4+ T cells from PBMCs. The origin of the receptors is a man younger than 35 in good health. Some clones in this sample may be carry-over from other donors' samples. Both conserved end residues are trimmed from each CDR3. Each record gives: clone size, V gene, CDR3 protein. Size tells how often a clone was seen (once, few, many) or the class of an expanded clone, and some rows leave it out.

clone size: NA; V gene: TRBV30; CDR3 protein: AWSPRPRSESF
clone size: once; V gene: TRBV19; CDR3 protein: ASSIDGQGFAEQY
clone size: NA; V gene: TRBV7-9; CDR3 protein: ASSGSDRGLTEAF
clone size: NA; V gene: TRBV7-9; CDR3 protein: ASSPVQGFTGELF
clone size: once; V gene: TRBV20-1; CDR3 protein: SARTRHEQY
clone size: NA; V gene: TRBV2; CDR3 protein: ATEGEVNTEAF
clone size: once; V gene: TRBV6-4; CDR3 protein: ASSDRRGQRNYGYT
clone size: once; V gene: TRBV5-4; CDR3 protein: ASSSKTSGSGETQY
clone size: NA; V gene: TRBV19; CDR3 protein: ASSQFGQRRRSGELF
clone size: NA; V gene: TRBV27; CDR3 protein: ASSTRSGANVLT
clone size: once; V gene: TRBV5-4; CDR3 protein: ASSLSRSYEQY
clone size: NA; V gene: TRBV27; CDR3 protein: ASSTDPNSNQPQH
clone size: NA; V gene: TRBV27; CDR3 protein: ASSRGGQGARRSTEAF
clone size: NA; V gene: TRBV28; CDR3 protein: ASSPPLRETQY
clone size: NA; V gene: TRBV4-1; CDR3 protein: ASSQTGTGYNEQF
clone size: NA; V gene: TRBV30; CDR3 protein: AGGGNPYEQY
clone size: NA; V gene: TRBV19; CDR3 protein: ASSIAPRRDNEKLF
clone size: NA; V gene: TRBV5-1; CDR3 protein: ASSLEPGGDTQY
clone size: NA; V gene: TRBV2; CDR3 protein: ASTEQGRTGELF
clone size: NA; V gene: TRBV7-9; CDR3 protein: ASSFAQGSGAYNEQF
clone size: NA; V gene: TRBV6-1; CDR3 protein: ASNTGNTIY
clone size: NA; V gene: TRBV5-1; CDR3 protein: ASSFGPGSYEQY
clone size: NA; V gene: TRBV7-2; CDR3 protein: ASSLYTTGNYGYT
clone size: NA; V gene: TRBV19; CDR3 protein: ASRRGTSPYNEQF
clone size: NA; V gene: TRBV6-1; CDR3 protein: ASIRTTEAF
clone size: NA; V gene: TRBV7-6; CDR3 protein: ASSFPGVPGETQY
clone size: NA; V gene: TRBV5-1; CDR3 protein: ASSLEASDDTQY
clone size: NA; V gene: TRBV4-3; CDR3 protein: ASSQVPRLSYNEQF
clone size: NA; V gene: TRBV5-1; CDR3 protein: ASRPRGTDYYGYT
clone size: once; V gene: TRBV5-6; CDR3 protein: ASSLGRRNTEAF
clone size: once; V gene: TRBV5-6; CDR3 protein: ASSTGWASGRTDTQY
clone size: NA; V gene: TRBV5-1; CDR3 protein: ASSFGSYEQY
clone size: NA; V gene: TRBV2; CDR3 protein: ASRKRPGQGAYEQY
clone size: NA; V gene: TRBV28; CDR3 protein: ASMTWGNTIY
clone size: NA; V gene: TRBV7-2; CDR3 protein: ASSPTGQGGGYT
clone size: NA; V gene: TRBV7-2; CDR3 protein: ASSSGLVREQY
clone size: NA; V gene: TRBV28; CDR3 protein: ASSTRGQTRQF
clone size: NA; V gene: TRBV11-2; CDR3 protein: ASSLGGWQKNTGELF
clone size: NA; V gene: TRBV7-2; CDR3 protein: ASSYGTANTEAF
clone size: NA; V gene: TRBV18; CDR3 protein: ASSLQDRGRSYNEQF
clone size: NA; V gene: TRBV4-2; CDR3 protein: ASSQETGAGTEAF
clone size: NA; V gene: TRBV28; CDR3 protein: ASSTSAALAKNIQY
clone size: NA; V gene: TRBV5-4; CDR3 protein: ASRLLGGEAGYT
clone size: NA; V gene: TRBV29-1; CDR3 protein: SVASGSGEQY
clone size: NA; V gene: TRBV6-1; CDR3 protein: ASSEFYSNTEAF
clone size: NA; V gene: TRBV21-1; CDR3 protein: ASSKERGIGTQY